This T cell receptor beta chain came from a study of T cell responses to AZD1222 COVID-19 vaccine. The method was immunoSEQ multiplex PCR; TCRdb's version includes in-frame clones alone and lacks a portion of them. This sample has tens of thousands of clones, with over 75% found just once. This receptor was obtained from an adult in good health. The source material was peripheral blood, sampled on day 0 of AZD1222 vaccination.

CDR3 in amino acids: CASGETGTPVYEQFF. As DNA, the CDR3 is TGTGCCAGCGGGGAAACCGGGACACCCGTCTATGAGCAGTTCTTC. V and J are TRBV28 and TRBJ2-1; possibly TRBD1 for D (6 bases). The germline CDR1 and CDR2 sequences are MDHEN and SYDVKM. There are 15 residues in the CDR3. V lost 8 bases and J lost 8, with 22 bases in between.